The sequence of this T cell receptor (beta chain) was determined in a study of blood T cell repertoires in COVID-19. Study-wide context: There were acute and convalescent COVID-19 samples, and they came from the United States, Italy and Spain. Sources were T cells, B-cell-depleted T cells, or PBMCs; the material itself was cDNA or gDNA.

The CDR3 sequence is 13 residues long. CDR1 and CDR2 from the germline V gene are SNHLY and FYNNEI. V dropped 9 bases and J dropped 5; count of bases not matched to a gene: 5. The assay was immunoSEQ multiplex PCR, and TCRdb's table has in-frame clones only and misses some. The sample consists of under 75,000 clones, around 67% of them appearing once. This TCR was sampled from a woman aged 45-65 years with active or convalescent COVID-19. J is TRBJ2-5 and V is TRBV2; the match to TRBD2 covers 11 bases. Sequenced: peripheral blood. CDR3 in amino acids: CASSGRGRETQYF. The CDR3 region has the DNA TGTGCCAGTAGCGGGAGGGGTCGGGAGACCCAGTACTTC.